Following are 24 T cell receptor beta chains from one sample sequenced in a study of response to subunit inactivated influenza vaccine. TCRdb ran MiXCR on the RT-PCR reads and lists one entry per CDR3 protein. The sample has 560,000 or so distinct CDR3 sequences; 6% to 9% are singletons. The sequencing here drew on PBMCs from blood, taken roughly 24 months after vaccination. The receptors come from a man aged 45-69 years who received an inactivated influenza vaccine.

This clonotype has ten or more counts. The chain is built from TRBV12-3 or TRBV12-4 and TRBJ1-5; no definite D call. Trimming left V 0 bases short and J 5 bases short, with 11 bases between. The CDR3 length is 15 residues. CDR3 coding DNA: TGTGCCAGCAGTTTAGCAGGACGTTCTGATCAGCCCCAGCATTTT. Its protein is CASSLAGRSDQPQHF.

The chain links TRBV12-3 or TRBV12-4 to TRBJ2-1; 12 positions match TRBD2. The CDR3 runs to 14 residues. The junction had 5 bases not matched to a gene; V was cut back by 5 bases and J by 9 bases. The CDR3 protein is CASSRLAGVIEQFF. The CDR3 DNA reads as TGTGCCAGCAGTCGACTAGCGGGAGTGATTGAGCAGTTCTTC.

The rearrangement uses TRBV5-1 and TRBJ2-3, with D perhaps TRBD1 or TRBD2 (5 bases each). Germline V gene sequence: CDR1 SGHRS, CDR2 YFSETQ. This CDR3 has 15 residues. V was shortened by 4 bases and J by 1 base, with 13 bases between the two germline ends. The CDR3 bases are TGCGCCAGCAGCGCGACCGTGGGGGGCACAGATACGCAGTATTTT. Protein sequence: CASSATVGGTDTQYF.

This clonotype has a handful of counts. The J gene is TRBJ1-1, the V gene TRBV29-1, with D unresolved. The CDR3 extends over 14 amino acids. V shed 4 bases and J shed 0 bases, with 12 bases lying between them. Looked up from germline, CDR1 is SQVTM and CDR2 is ANQGSEA. CDR3 in DNA: TGCAGCGTTGGAAGGACGGGAATGAACACTGAAGCTTTCTTT. Residues: CSVGRTGMNTEAFF.

The chain couples TRBV6-2 or TRBV6-3 to TRBJ2-1; 8 bases agree with TRBD2. CDR1 is MNHEY, CDR2 SVGEGT, per germline. The CDR3 covers 15 residues. After removal of 6 bases from V and 10 bases from J, the junction contained 14 bases not matched to a gene. The CDR3 region has the DNA TGTGCCAGCAGCCCAGCCCGGGGGGGCCGGTGGGAGCAGTTCTTC. It is translated as CASSPARGGRWEQFF.

V usage is TRBV5-6 and J usage is TRBJ2-1, with TRBD2 matching over 7 bases. This CDR3 spans 16 amino acids. The germline V gene encodes CDR1 SGHDT and CDR2 YYEEEE. The ends lost 3 bases at V and 8 bases at J; junction bases unmatched: 14. In DNA form, the CDR3 reads TGTGCCAGCAGCTACCGGGGTAGCGGGTTATTCGATGAGCAGTTCTTC. This translates into CASSYRGSGLFDEQFF. Full variable domain (remainder filled in from reference TRBV5-6 and TRBJ2-1): DAGVTQSPTHLIKTRGQQVTLRCSPKSGHDTVSWYQQALGQGPQFIFQYYEEEERQRGNFPDRFSGHQFPNYSSELNVNALLLGDSALYLCASSYRGSGLFDEQFFGPGTRLTVL.

This sequence joins TRBV7-9 and TRBJ2-1; 10 nucleotides agree with TRBD2. CDR1 SEHNR and CDR2 FQNEAQ come from the germline V gene (reference sequence). This CDR3 contains 17 residues. V lost 5 bases, J lost 7 bases, and 14 bases stayed unmatched. CDR3 residues: CASSVMLAGVGWNEQFF. In DNA form, the CDR3 reads TGTGCCAGCAGCGTAATGCTAGCGGGGGTGGGTTGGAATGAGCAGTTCTTC. The full variable domain, with the rest looked up from reference TRBV7-9 and TRBJ2-1, is DTGVSQNPRHKITKRGQNVTFRCDPISEHNRLYWYRQTLGQGPEFLTYFQNEAQLEKSRLLSDRFSAERPKGSFSTLEIQRTEQGDSAMYLCASSVMLAGVGWNEQFFGPGTRLTVL.

The gene calls are TRBV4-3 and TRBJ1-4; possibly TRBD1 for D (6 bases). This CDR3 has 16 amino acids. Deletions cut 0 bases from V and 8 bases from J, with 16 bases between. Germline assignment: CDR1 LGHNA and CDR2 YSLEER. DNA for the CDR3: TGCGCCAGCAGCCAAGATAACGGGGGCCGTGGGGAAAAACTGTTTTTT. Encoded protein: CASSQDNGGRGEKLFF.

This clonotype came up a few times. The chain carries TRBV27 and TRBJ1-3; weak D call: TRBD1 (5 bases). CDR1 MNHEY and CDR2 SMNVEV come from the germline V gene (reference sequence). Trimming took off 0 bases at V and 2 bases at J, with 14 bases between the two ends. The CDR3 is made up of 17 amino acids. The CDR3 DNA reads TGTGCCAGCAGTTTATCCGGTGGGGGATCGGCTGGAAACACCATATATTTT. Residues: CASSLSGGGSAGNTIYF.

The genes are TRBV2 and TRBJ1-6; 10 bases are a match to TRBD1. Germline V gene lookup returns CDR1 SNHLY and CDR2 FYNNEI. This CDR3 region has 13 residues. Germline trimming cut 7 bases from V and 9 bases from J; bases unmatched to any gene: 3. The CDR3 DNA sequence: TGTGCCAGCAAAAGGACAGGGGGTTCACCCCTCCACTTT. Residues: CASKRTGGSPLHF. Full variable domain (remainder filled in from reference TRBV2 and TRBJ1-6): EPEVTQTPSHQVTQMGQEVILRCVPISNHLYFYWYRQILGQKVEFLVSFYNNEISEKSEIFDDQFSVERPDGSNFTLKIRSTKLEDSAMYFCASKRTGGSPLHFGNGTRLTVT.

The chain employs TRBV5-4 and TRBJ2-1; the D is unclear. The V end lost 0 bases, the J end lost 9 bases, and 4 bases lay between the germline ends. Per the germline V gene, CDR1 is SGHNT and CDR2 is YYREEE (reference sequence). The CDR3 spans 11 residues. CDR3 amino acids: CASSLELEQFF. The CDR3 DNA sequence: TGTGCCAGCAGCTTGGAGCTTGAGCAGTTCTTC.

CDR3 nucleotides: TGTGCCAGCAGCTTGGGACTAACCGCTCCGAGTACCTACGAGCAGTACTTC. It is translated as CASSLGLTAPSTYEQYF. This chain connects TRBV5-6 to TRBJ2-7; perhaps TRBD2 as D (5 bases). Trimming removed 0 bases at V and 2 bases at J, with 18 bases between. This CDR3 spans 17 amino acids. Germline-derived CDR1 and CDR2 are SGHDT and YYEEEE.

This clonotype was seen many times. The V call is TRBV6-5, the J call TRBJ2-1, with TRBD2 identical over 7 bases. This CDR3 has 15 amino acids. Germline V lookup: CDR1 MNHEY, CDR2 SVGAGI. Trimming at V came to 4 bases and at J to 0 bases, leaving 3 bases not matched to a gene. The CDR3 reads CASSSGLHSYNEQFF. The CDR3 DNA follows: TGTGCCAGCAGTTCGGGACTACACTCCTACAATGAGCAGTTCTTC.

This clonotype was recorded many times. Here the CDR3 reads CASKGENTEAFF. For the CDR3, the DNA is TGTGCCAGCAAGGGTGAGAACACTGAAGCTTTCTTT. The V gene is TRBV2, the J gene TRBJ1-1; D not resolved. In germline, CDR1 is SNHLY, CDR2 FYNNEI. The V end lost 7 bases, the J end lost 1 base, and 7 bases lay between the germline ends. The CDR3 runs 12 residues.

V gene TRBV7-2 combines with J gene TRBJ2-1, with TRBD1 matching over 7 bases. The V gene end was trimmed by 10 bases and the J gene end by 9 bases; junction bases not matched to a gene: 6. The CDR3 is 11 residues long. Germline V gives CDR1 SGHTA, CDR2 FQGNSA. The CDR3 sequence is CATRQGIEQFF. CDR3 nucleotide sequence: TGTGCCACAAGACAGGGTATTGAGCAGTTCTTC.

This clonotype was counted a few times. This rearrangement joins TRBV7-8 to TRBJ2-5; D possibly uses TRBD1 or TRBD2 (5 bases each). CDR3 size: 15 residues. Germline lookup yields CDR1 SGHVS and CDR2 FQNEAQ. Trimming removed 5 bases at V and 4 bases at J, with 17 bases between. Written as DNA, the CDR3 is TGTGCCAGCAGCCAGGGAGAAGGGCTGGGAGAGACCCAGTACTTC. It codes for CASSQGEGLGETQYF.

This clonotype was detected only a few times. The chain couples TRBV3-1 to TRBJ2-3; TRBD2 matches 10 bases. Germline trimming cut 2 bases from V and 1 base from J; bases unmatched to any gene: 6. The CDR3 sequence is 17 residues long. The V gene's germline CDR1 is LGHDT and CDR2 YNNKEL (reference sequence). Here the CDR3 DNA reads TGTGCCAGCAGCCAAAGTGTCGGACTAGCGGGCACAGATACGCAGTATTTT. Encoded protein: CASSQSVGLAGTDTQYF.

The chain has TRBV19 and TRBJ2-7, with TRBD1 as a possible D gene (5 bases). CDR1 and CDR2 (germline): LNHDA, SQIVND (reference sequence). The length of the CDR3 is 14 residues. V was clipped by 7 bases and J by 4 bases, with 17 bases between them. CDR3 loop: CASTDPGKNYEQYF. CDR3 DNA: TGTGCCAGTACCGATCCAGGGAAGAATTACGAGCAGTACTTC.

This clonotype has more than one count but fewer than ten. This sequence joins TRBV20-1 and TRBJ2-7; the match to TRBD2 covers 7 bases. CDR3 length: 14 residues. Germline loops: CDR1 DFQATT, CDR2 SNEGSKA (reference sequence). J lost 0 bases, V lost 5 bases, and 7 bases had no gene match. This CDR3 reads CSARPGGSSYEQYF. In nucleotides, the CDR3 is TGCAGTGCTCGGCCTGGCGGGAGCTCCTACGAGCAGTACTTC.

The chain has TRBV28 and TRBJ1-4, with D perhaps TRBD1 (6 bases). With 5 bases removed from V and 2 bases from J, the gap between germline ends came to 12 bases. Germline V CDR1 and CDR2: MDHEN, SYDVKM. CDR3 length equals 15 residues. CDR3: CASSVMGATNEKLFF. The CDR3 DNA follows: TGTGCCAGCAGTGTGATGGGGGCGACTAATGAAAAACTGTTTTTT.

This clonotype has a handful of counts. The V call is TRBV5-1, the J call TRBJ1-5; TRBD1 is a possible D gene (5 bases). V was clipped by 4 bases and J by 6 bases, with 14 bases between them. The CDR3 length is 14 residues. Looked up from germline, CDR1 is SGHRS and CDR2 is YFSETQ. The CDR3, as DNA: TGCGCCAGCAGCCCATCGGGACGGGGTCAGCCCCAGCATTTT. Amino acids: CASSPSGRGQPQHF.

This clonotype was seen a handful of times. The gene calls are TRBV4-2 and TRBJ1-5, with D perhaps TRBD1 (5 bases). Germline values: CDR1 LGHNA, CDR2 YNFKEQ. V was trimmed by 4 bases and J by 0 bases, leaving 13 bases between them. The CDR3 covers 16 residues. CDR3 amino acids: CASSPTVGDSNQPQHF. DNA of the CDR3: TGTGCCAGCAGCCCCACGGTGGGGGATAGCAATCAGCCCCAGCATTTT.

This chain uses TRBV9 with TRBJ2-1; no clear D. Germline lookup yields CDR1 SGDLS and CDR2 YYNGEE. V gave up 0 bases and J gave up 9 bases, with 4 bases separating them. The CDR3 is made up of 11 amino acids. The chain's CDR3 is CASSVEGEQFF. DNA for the CDR3: TGTGCCAGCAGCGTAGAGGGTGAGCAGTTCTTC.

This clonotype appeared a few times. The J gene is TRBJ2-1, the V gene TRBV14; D is ambiguous. The CDR3 sequence is 16 residues long. CDR1 is SGHDN and CDR2 is FVKESK in the germline V gene. V was clipped by 1 base and J by 4 bases, with 14 bases between them. The CDR3 is CASSQVLRISYNEQFF. The CDR3 nucleotides are TGTGCCAGCAGCCAAGTCTTACGAATATCATACAATGAGCAGTTCTTC. The full variable domain, with the rest looked up from reference TRBV14 and TRBJ2-1, is EAGVTQFPSHSVIEKGQTVTLRCDPISGHDNLYWYRRVMGKEIKFLLHFVKESKQDESGMPNNRFLAERTGGTYSTLKVQPAELEDSGVYFCASSQVLRISYNEQFFGPGTRLTVL.